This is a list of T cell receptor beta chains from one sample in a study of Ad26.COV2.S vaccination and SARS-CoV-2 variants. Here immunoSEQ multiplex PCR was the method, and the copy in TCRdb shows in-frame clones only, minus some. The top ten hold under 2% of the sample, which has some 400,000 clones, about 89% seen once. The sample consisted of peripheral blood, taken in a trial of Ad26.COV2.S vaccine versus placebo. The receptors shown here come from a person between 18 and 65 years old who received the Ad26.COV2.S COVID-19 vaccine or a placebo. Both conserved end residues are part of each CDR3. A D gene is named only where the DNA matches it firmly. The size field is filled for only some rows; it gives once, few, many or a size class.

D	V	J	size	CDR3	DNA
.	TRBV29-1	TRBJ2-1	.	CSVPLRGNEQFF	TGCAGCGTCCCCCTGCGGGGTAATGAGCAGTTCTTC
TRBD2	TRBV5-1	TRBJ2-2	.	CASRLLAGGVTGELFF	TGCGCCAGCAGGTTACTAGCGGGAGGCGTCACCGGGGAGCTGTTTTTT
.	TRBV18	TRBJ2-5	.	CASSPGSQETQYF	TGTGCCAGCTCACCTGGTAGCCAAGAGACCCAGTACTTC
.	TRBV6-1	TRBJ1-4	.	CASSEGQALGLFF	TGTGCCAGCAGTGAAGGGCAGGCACTAGGGCTGTTTTTT
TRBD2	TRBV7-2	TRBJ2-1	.	CASSPQSRAGGEQFF	TGTGCCAGCAGCCCGCAATCCCGAGCGGGAGGGGAGCAGTTCTTC
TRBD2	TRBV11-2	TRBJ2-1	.	CASSGRTSGKNEQFF	TGTGCCAGCAGCGGCCGGACTAGCGGGAAAAATGAGCAGTTCTTC
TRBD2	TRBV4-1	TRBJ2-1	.	CASSRGTSPYNEQFF	TGCGCCAGCAGCCGAGGGACTAGCCCGTACAATGAGCAGTTCTTC
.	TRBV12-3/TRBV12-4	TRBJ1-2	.	CASSTPGGGYTF	TGTGCCAGCAGCACCCCGGGAGGGGGCTACACCTTC
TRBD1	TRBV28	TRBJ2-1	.	CASLIGGRYNEQFF	TGTGCCAGCCTCATAGGGGGCAGGTACAATGAGCAGTTCTTC
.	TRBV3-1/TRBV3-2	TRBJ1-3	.	CASTKGLLSGNTIYF	TGTGCCAGCACAAAGGGACTCCTCTCTGGAAACACCATATATTTT
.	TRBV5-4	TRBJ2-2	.	CASSWGAGVPTGELFF	TGTGCCAGCAGTTGGGGGGCCGGAGTTCCCACCGGGGAGCTGTTTTTT
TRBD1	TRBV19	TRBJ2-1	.	CASKRDRLAYNEQFF	TGTGCCAGTAAACGGGACAGACTTGCCTACAATGAGCAGTTCTTC
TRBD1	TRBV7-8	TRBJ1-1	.	CASSLRTGTGPNTEAFF	TGTGCCAGCAGCCTAAGGACCGGGACAGGGCCGAACACTGAAGCTTTCTTT
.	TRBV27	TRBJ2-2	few	CASSVSWPESFNTGELFF	TGTGCCAGCAGTGTTAGTTGGCCAGAGTCCTTTAACACCGGGGAGCTGTTTTTT
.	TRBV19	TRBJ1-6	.	CASSMKAGSPLHF	TGTGCCAGTAGTATGAAGGCTGGCTCACCCCTCCACTTT
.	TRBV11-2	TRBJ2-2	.	CASSQRGTVANTGELFF	TGTGCCAGCAGCCAACGGGGGACAGTTGCGAACACCGGGGAGCTGTTTTTT
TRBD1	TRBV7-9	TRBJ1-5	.	CASSPGTGVNSNQPQHF	TGTGCCAGCAGCCCGGGGACAGGGGTCAATAGCAATCAGCCCCAGCATTTT
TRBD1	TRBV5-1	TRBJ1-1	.	CASSHWDRGHTEAFF	TGCGCCAGCAGCCATTGGGACAGGGGTCACACTGAAGCTTTCTTT
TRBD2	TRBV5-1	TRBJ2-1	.	CASSPGTSGHEQFF	TGCGCCAGCAGCCCCGGGACTAGCGGGCATGAGCAGTTCTTC
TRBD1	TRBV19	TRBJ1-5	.	CASSIAGTGHQPQHF	TGTGCCAGTAGTATAGCCGGGACAGGGCATCAGCCCCAGCATTTT
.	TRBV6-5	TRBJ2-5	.	CASSYRDVTQYF	TGTGCCAGCAGTTACCGGGACGTGACCCAGTACTTC
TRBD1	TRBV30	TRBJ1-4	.	CASNRQGLNEKLFF	TGTGCCTCAAATAGACAGGGGCTCAATGAAAAACTGTTTTTT
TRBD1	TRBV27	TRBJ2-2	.	CASSRDRLTGELFF	TGTGCCAGCAGCCGGGACAGGCTCACCGGGGAGCTGTTTTTT
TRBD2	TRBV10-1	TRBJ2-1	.	CASSRGLAGVIEQFF	TGCGCCAGCAGTAGAGGACTAGCGGGAGTCATTGAGCAGTTCTTC